The next 11 T cell receptor beta chains were all read from a single sample in a study of chemoradiotherapy in HPV16-positive cancers. Data came from immunoSEQ multiplex PCR; TCRdb stores just in-frame clones and leaves some out. The sample records over 35,000 clones, about 77% being singletons. The source material was blood, sampled from a patient who underwent chemoradiotherapy. Every receptor here comes from a human donor with HPV-associated anogenital cancer.

The chain has TRBV4-1 and TRBJ1-5; D is perhaps TRBD1 (5 bases). CDR3 length: 14 residues. Germline CDR1 is MGHRA and CDR2 is YSYEKL. Trimming removed 1 base from V and 6 bases from J, with 10 bases in between. The CDR3, as DNA: TGCGCCAGCAGCCAAGGCGGGGGGGTTCAGCCCCAGCATTTT. Its protein product is CASSQGGGVQPQHF.

In this sample, this clone turned up a few times. The gene calls are TRBV19 and TRBJ1-6, with a possible D match to TRBD1 (6 bases). Looked up from germline, CDR1 is LNHDA and CDR2 is SQIVND (reference sequence). Trimming pared 4 bases from V and 7 bases from J, leaving 14 bases between. This CDR3 has 15 amino acids. In nucleotides, the CDR3 is TGTGCCAGTAGTACGGGGGGCGTCGGGAATTCACCCCTCCACTTT. It is translated as CASSTGGVGNSPLHF.

Note on this clone: A junction end diverges from the germline sequence, so it may reflect a read error. This chain joins TRBV5-4 and TRBJ1-4; tentatively, D is TRBD1 (6 bases). The CDR3 totals 14 residues. CDR1 SGHNT and CDR2 YYREEE come from the germline V gene (reference sequence). DNA for the CDR3: TGTGCCGGCAGCAGGGGCCTAGGGGATGAAAAACTGTTTTTT. Residues: CAGSRGLGDEKLFF.

This chain uses TRBV7-9 with TRBJ2-7, with 10 bases matching TRBD2. The CDR3 sequence is 19 residues long. With 1 base clipped from V and 0 bases from J, the junction kept 12 bases outside the gene matches. Germline CDR1 SEHNR, CDR2 FQNEAQ (reference sequence). The CDR3 sequence: CASSLESSGGLLSSYEQYF. For the CDR3, the DNA is TGTGCCAGCAGCTTAGAGTCTAGCGGGGGCCTCCTTAGCTCCTACGAGCAGTACTTC.

The chain couples TRBV11-2 to TRBJ1-5, with 7 bases aligning to TRBD1. The CDR3 spans 15 residues. V trimming: 3 bases; J trimming: 8 bases; junction bases outside the gene matches: 10. Germline loops: CDR1 SGHAT, CDR2 FQNNGV. CDR3 sequence: CASSFGRGGREPQHF. The CDR3 nucleotides are TGTGCCAGCAGCTTTGGTAGAGGGGGCAGGGAGCCCCAGCATTTT.

A few counts support this clone. The chain uses TRBV10-3 and TRBJ1-6; 8 nucleotides line up with TRBD1. Trimming at V came to 10 bases and at J to 10 bases, leaving 9 bases not matched to a gene. Germline loops: CDR1 ENHRY, CDR2 SYGVKD. CDR3 length equals 13 residues. CDR3 residues: CATPTGGESPLHF. CDR3 in DNA: TGTGCCACCCCAACAGGGGGTGAATCACCCCTCCACTTT.

The chain uses TRBV7-6 and TRBJ1-1; D not certain. V was cut by 4 bases and J by 1 base, with 10 bases left in between. The germline V gene encodes CDR1 SGHVS and CDR2 FNYEAQ. The CDR3 is 14 amino acids. The CDR3 spells CASSSRTGNTEAFF. The CDR3 DNA reads TGTGCCAGCAGCTCGAGGACGGGGAACACTGAAGCTTTCTTT.

V usage is TRBV5-1 and J usage is TRBJ1-2; weak D call: TRBD1 (5 bases). Trimming took 4 bases from V and 8 from J, leaving 15 bases between them. The CDR3 length is 13 residues. CDR1 and CDR2 (germline): SGHRS, YFSETQ. Written as DNA, the CDR3 is TGCGCCAGCAGCCAGGCTTCGAACAGGGGCTACACCTTC. Translation: CASSQASNRGYTF. Combining the CDR3 with reference TRBV5-1 and TRBJ1-2 gives the whole variable domain KAGVTQTPRYLIKTRGQQVTLSCSPISGHRSVSWYQQTPGQGLQFLFEYFSETQRNKGNFPGRFSGRQFSNSRSEMNVSTLELGDSALYLCASSQASNRGYTFGSGTRLTVV.

This chain joins TRBV11-3 and TRBJ2-5, with D possibly matching TRBD2 (6 bases). The CDR3 consists of 13 residues. Germline V gene lookup returns CDR1 SGHNT and CDR2 YENEEA. The V and J ends lost 5 bases and 5 bases respectively, with 12 bases between them. The CDR3 nucleotides are TGTGCCAGCAGCCCGACCCGGGGGGAGACCCAGTACTTC. It codes for CASSPTRGETQYF. The variable domain in full, with the rest retrieved from reference TRBV11-3 and TRBJ2-5, is EAGVVQSPRYKIIEKKQPVAFWCNPISGHNTLYWYLQNLGQGPELLIRYENEEAVDDSQLPKDRFSAERLKGVDSTLKIQPAELGDSAVYLCASSPTRGETQYFGPGTRLLVL.

This chain uses TRBV9 with TRBJ2-1; possible D gene TRBD2, 6 bases. Germline CDR1 and CDR2: SGDLS and YYNGEE. The CDR3 totals 18 residues. Trimming took 2 bases from V and 0 from J, leaving 18 bases between them. CDR3 sequence (DNA): TGTGCCAGCAGCGTCCTAGCCAGGGAGGCTAGCTCCTACAATGAGCAGTTCTTC. It is translated as CASSVLAREASSYNEQFF.

The chain employs TRBV19 and TRBJ1-1; a possible D gene is TRBD1 (5 bases). V lost 1 base to trimming and J lost 6 bases, with 12 bases between them. Per germline, CDR1 LNHDA and CDR2 SQIVND (reference sequence). This CDR3 has 14 residues. The CDR3 DNA reads TGTGCCAGTAGTATAGGTGGGGGGAGAGCTGAAGCTTTCTTT. Its translation is CASSIGGGRAEAFF.